This T cell receptor (beta chain) was captured in a study of CD8+ T cells in alopecia areata. Study-wide points: Scalp clonality, along with expanded CD8+ clones among the top 100, was significantly decreased by tofacitinib. Scalp sequencing captures resident alphabeta T cells of normal skin too. Patients shared TCRs less clearly than mice did, possibly for HLA-related reasons.

Treatment specified: oral pan-JAK inhibitor, 5-10 mg twice daily. Remarks on this clone: Its antigen is currently unknown.

V was pared by 3 bases and J by 4 bases, with 7 bases of the junction left unmatched. The CDR3 length is 16 residues. CDR1 is SQVTM and CDR2 is ANQGSEA in the germline V gene. Reverse transcribed after extraction, RNA yielded cDNA as the sequencing template. Using immunoSEQ multiplex PCR, the repertoire was profiled, and TCRdb retains in-frame clones only, with some absent. The sample has more than 95,000 clones, around 84% seen once. The source material was CD8+ T cells sorted from blood, sampled around week 31, from a patient treated with tofacitinib. This receptor was taken from a human donor with alopecia areata. This chain links TRBV29-1 with TRBJ2-3, with TRBD2 matching over 13 bases. In nucleotides, the CDR3 is TGCAGCGTTGACCCCTTACTAGCGGGGGGGCCAGATACGCAGTATTTT. This translates into CSVDPLLAGGPDTQYF.